These T cell receptor beta chains were read from a single sample in a study of brain metastases from non-small cell lung cancer. This table comes from immunoSEQ multiplex PCR, and its TCRdb copy is limited to in-frame clones, with some not included. The sample carries 1,500 to 2,000 clones, over 90% recorded once. The sequencing sample was made of tissue from a brain metastasis. These receptors were obtained from a donor at least 40 years old with non-small cell lung cancer. The CDR3 runs from the conserved cysteine through the conserved F or W. The D gene is left open where the match is weak. Some rows mark clone size as missing; the rest say once, few, many or name a class of expanded clone.

v_call	d_call	clone_size	j_call	cdr3_nt	cdr3_aa
TRBV29-1	-	-	TRBJ2-1	TGCAGCGTTGATCGAGGGGCCCTAAATGAGCAGTTCTTC	CSVDRGALNEQFF
TRBV4-3	-	-	TRBJ2-2	TGCGCCAGCAGCCAAGATCAGGGGTGGTACGGAGACACCGGGGAGCTGTTTTTT	CASSQDQGWYGDTGELFF
TRBV9	TRBD1	-	TRBJ1-2	TGTGCCAGCAACCCAACAGGGGCGAATAACTATGGCTACACCTTC	CASNPTGANNYGYTF
TRBV18	-	-	TRBJ2-7	TGTGCCAGCTCACCCCCTACCTACGAGCAGTACTTC	CASSPPTYEQYF
TRBV6-2/TRBV6-3	-	-	TRBJ2-5	TGTGCCAGCAGTCCCGGGACAATCCAAGAGACCCAGTACTTC	CASSPGTIQETQYF
TRBV19	-	once	TRBJ1-6	TGTGCCAGTAGTATAATAGAATCGGGGAATTCACCCCTCCACTTT	CASSIIESGNSPLHF
TRBV7-2	-	-	TRBJ2-1	TGTGCCAGCAGCTCGGACGGACAGTTCAATGAGCAGTTCTTC	CASSSDGQFNEQFF
TRBV2	-	once	TRBJ1-5	TGTGCCAGCAGTGGGAGGGGTGGCAATCAGCCCCAGCATTTT	CASSGRGGNQPQHF
TRBV4-1	TRBD2	-	TRBJ2-3	TGCGCCAGCAGCCGCCCCGGCGGGGGGCTCACAGATACGCAGTATTTT	CASSRPGGGLTDTQYF
TRBV4-1	TRBD2	-	TRBJ2-3	TGCGCCAGCAGCCAAGGCCCGACTAGCGGGGGTTTTTATACGCAGTATTTT	CASSQGPTSGGFYTQYF
TRBV7-6	-	-	TRBJ1-2	TGTGCCAGCAGCTTCCCGGGGTTCGGCGGCTACACCTTC	CASSFPGFGGYTF